This T cell receptor beta chain was found in a study of identifying expanded T cells in peripheral blood. The data were produced by immunoSEQ multiplex PCR, yet TCRdb's version contains in-frame clones alone and is incomplete. Of tens of thousands of clones in the sample, around 83% were seen once. No infections or other immune events were documented during collection. This clonotype originated in a person between 18 and 69 years old in good health. The material sequenced was blood.

The CDR3 coding sequence is TGTGCCAGCAGCTCGGACAGGAGACAATATGGCTACACCTTC. Translating it yields CASSSDRRQYGYTF. This chain uses TRBV7-2 with TRBJ1-2; 7 positions match TRBD1. Germline V lookup: CDR1 SGHTA, CDR2 FQGNSA. V trimming: 4 bases; J trimming: 5 bases; junction bases outside the gene matches: 7. This CDR3 is built from 14 residues.